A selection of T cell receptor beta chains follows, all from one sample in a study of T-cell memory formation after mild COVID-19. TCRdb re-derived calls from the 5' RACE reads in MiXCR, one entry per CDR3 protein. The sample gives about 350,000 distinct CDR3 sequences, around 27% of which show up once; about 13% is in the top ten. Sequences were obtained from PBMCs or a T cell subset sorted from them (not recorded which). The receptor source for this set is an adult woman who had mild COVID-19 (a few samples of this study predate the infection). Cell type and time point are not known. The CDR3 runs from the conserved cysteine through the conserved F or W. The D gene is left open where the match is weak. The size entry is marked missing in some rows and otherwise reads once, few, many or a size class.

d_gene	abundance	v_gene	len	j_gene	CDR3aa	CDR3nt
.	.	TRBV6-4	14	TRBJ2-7	CASSVTLSSYEQYF	TGTGCCAGCAGTGTAACTCTCAGCTCCTACGAGCAGTACTTC
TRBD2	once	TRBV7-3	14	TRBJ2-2	CASSPPGGTGELFF	TGTGCCAGCAGTCCCCCGGGGGGCACCGGGGAGCTGTTTTTT
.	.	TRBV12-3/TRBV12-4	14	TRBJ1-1	CASSQGQRRTEAFF	TGTGCCAGCAGCCAAGGACAGAGACGGACTGAAGCTTTCTTT
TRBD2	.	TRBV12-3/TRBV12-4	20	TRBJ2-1	CASSPLRREDQYLINNEQFF	TGTGCCAGCAGTCCCCTGCGGCGGGAGGACCAGTACCTTATTAACAATGAGCAGTTCTTC
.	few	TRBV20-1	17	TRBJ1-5	CSARDQGSGGVRQPQHF	TGCAGTGCTAGAGATCAAGGTTCGGGCGGAGTCCGTCAGCCCCAGCATTTT
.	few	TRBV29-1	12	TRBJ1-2	CSAWGGLGGYTF	TGCAGCGCCTGGGGGGGACTGGGTGGCTACACCTTC
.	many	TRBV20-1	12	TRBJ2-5	CSAFRLAETQYF	TGCAGTGCTTTCCGATTGGCGGAGACCCAGTACTTC
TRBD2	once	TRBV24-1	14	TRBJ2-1	CATSSSGYLNEQFF	TGTGCCACCTCCTCTAGCGGGTATCTGAATGAGCAGTTCTTC
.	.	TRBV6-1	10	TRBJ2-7	CAIAPYEQYF	TGTGCCATTGCCCCCTACGAGCAGTACTTC
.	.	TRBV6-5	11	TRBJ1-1	CASTRYTEAFF	TGTGCCAGCACTAGGTATACCGAAGCTTTCTTT
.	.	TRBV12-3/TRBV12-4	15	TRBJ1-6	CASSLLGQGRSPLHF	TGTGCCAGCAGTTTATTAGGGCAGGGGAGGTCACCCCTCCACTTT
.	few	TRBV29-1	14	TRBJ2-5	CSVVAWTVEETQYF	TGCAGCGTTGTTGCCTGGACAGTCGAAGAGACCCAGTACTTC
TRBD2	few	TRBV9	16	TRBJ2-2	CASSGEAGGPAGELFF	TGTGCCAGCAGCGGAGAAGCGGGAGGGCCGGCCGGGGAGCTGTTTTTT
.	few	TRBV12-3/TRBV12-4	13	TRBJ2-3	CASSFSTGATQYF	TGTGCCAGCAGTTTTAGTACCGGGGCTACGCAGTATTTT
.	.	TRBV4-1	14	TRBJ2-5	CASSQDSAQETQYF	TGCGCCAGCAGCCAAGATTCAGCACAAGAGACCCAGTACTTC
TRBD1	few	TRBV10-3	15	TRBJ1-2	CAISGTGIGALGYTF	TGTGCCATCAGCGGGACAGGGATCGGAGCGTTAGGCTACACCTTC
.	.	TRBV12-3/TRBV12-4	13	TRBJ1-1	CASSIPPNTEAFF	TGTGCCAGCAGTATTCCCCCGAACACTGAAGCTTTCTTT
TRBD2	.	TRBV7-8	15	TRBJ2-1	CASSISSGSNYEQFF	TGTGCCAGCAGCATTTCTAGCGGGAGTAATTATGAGCAGTTCTTC
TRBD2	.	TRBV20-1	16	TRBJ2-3	CSARGERRGVTDTQYF	TGCAGTGCTAGAGGCGAGAGGCGGGGGGTCACAGATACGCAGTATTTT
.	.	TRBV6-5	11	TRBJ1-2	CASGSAYGYTF	TGTGCCAGCGGATCCGCCTATGGCTACACCTTC
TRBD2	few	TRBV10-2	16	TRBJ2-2	CASSRRLAGWTGELFF	TGCGCCAGCAGTCGCCGACTAGCGGGGTGGACCGGGGAGCTGTTTTTT
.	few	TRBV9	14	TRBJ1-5	CASSPTARNQPQHF	TGTGCCAGCAGCCCGACAGCCCGCAATCAGCCCCAGCATTTT
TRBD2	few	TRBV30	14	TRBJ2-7	CAWSHGLAAYEQYF	TGTGCCTGGAGCCACGGACTAGCGGCCTACGAGCAGTACTTC
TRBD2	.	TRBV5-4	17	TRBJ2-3	CASSTYSGGAWTDTQYF	TGTGCCAGCAGCACCTATAGCGGGGGGGCATGGACAGATACGCAGTATTTT
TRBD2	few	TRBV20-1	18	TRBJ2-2	CSARDRILAGANTGELFF	TGCAGTGCTAGAGACCGGATTCTAGCGGGGGCGAACACCGGGGAGCTGTTTTTT